These T cell receptor beta chains were read from a single sample in a study of blood T cell repertoires in COVID-19. Generated by immunoSEQ multiplex PCR, the TCRdb table keeps only in-frame clones and is missing some. The sample has about 120,000 clones; 75% to 90% are singletons. Material for sequencing was peripheral blood. These TCRs come from a woman in her 70s with acute or convalescent COVID-19. Each CDR3 is given with its conserved first and last residue. D genes are given only for firm matches. Size tells how often a clone was seen (once, few, many) or the class of an expanded clone, and some rows leave it out.

size,J,D,V,DNA,CDR3
NA,TRBJ2-5,NA,TRBV5-4,TGTGCCAGCAGCCAACCACCGCGCCCCGAGACCCAGTACTTC,CASSQPPRPETQYF
few,TRBJ1-2,TRBD1,TRBV19,TGTGCCAGTAGTTACCGGGACAGGCCTTCGACCGGAAACGGCTACACCTTC,CASSYRDRPSTGNGYTF
NA,TRBJ1-5,TRBD1,TRBV6-5,TGTGCCAGCTCCCGGGACAGGGCGCAGCCCCAGCATTTT,CASSRDRAQPQHF
NA,TRBJ1-1,NA,TRBV18,TGTGCCAGCTCCTCTAAGGGGGTCACTGAAGCTTTCTTT,CASSSKGVTEAFF
once,TRBJ1-1,NA,TRBV7-2,TGTGCCAGCAGCCCATTACTTCTTGGTTCTTCTGAAGCTTTCTTT,CASSPLLLGSSEAFF
NA,TRBJ2-5,TRBD2,TRBV3-1/TRBV3-2,TGTGCCAGCAGCCAGGGACTAGCGGGGCCCCAAGAGACCCAGTACTTC,CASSQGLAGPQETQYF
NA,TRBJ2-1,TRBD2,TRBV7-6,TGTGCCAGCAGCTTGCTAGCGGGCTCCTACAATGAGCAGTTCTTC,CASSLLAGSYNEQFF
NA,TRBJ2-5,NA,TRBV9,TGTGCCAGCAGCGTAGGAGGGTCCCCCCAAGAGACCCAGTACTTC,CASSVGGSPQETQYF
NA,TRBJ2-1,NA,TRBV5-6,TGTGCCAGCAGCTTGGTGACATCCCATGAGCAGTTCTTC,CASSLVTSHEQFF
NA,TRBJ1-6,TRBD1,TRBV7-9,TGTGCCAGCAGCTCCGACAGGGATCATGTATATCCCCCCCTCCACTTT,CASSSDRDHVYPPLHF
once,TRBJ1-6,TRBD1,TRBV19,TGTGCCAGTACCCCGGGACAGGGGTTCGGACTTAATTCACCCCTCCACTTT,CASTPGQGFGLNSPLHF
NA,TRBJ2-1,NA,TRBV2,TGTGCCAGCAGTGATCGGAAACAGGGGCGGGGTGAGCAGTTCTTC,CASSDRKQGRGEQFF
NA,TRBJ1-3,TRBD1,TRBV2,TGTGCCAGCAGTGACCTGACAGGGGGCTCTGGAAACACCATATATTTT,CASSDLTGGSGNTIYF
NA,TRBJ2-1,TRBD1,TRBV24-1,TGTGCCACCAGTGAGGGGACAGGCATCTACAATGAGCAGTTCTTC,CATSEGTGIYNEQFF
NA,TRBJ1-1,NA,TRBV11-3,TGTGCCAGCAGCTTAGCGACAGGATCGAGAGCTTTCTTT,CASSLATGSRAFF
once,TRBJ2-1,NA,TRBV6-5,TGTGCCAGCAGTCCGACAGGAATCTCCTACAATGAGCAGTTCTTC,CASSPTGISYNEQFF
NA,TRBJ2-5,NA,TRBV9,TGTGCCAGCAGCGTAGTAGGCGCTAGCTCCGAGACCCAGTACTTC,CASSVVGASSETQYF
once,TRBJ1-3,NA,TRBV10-1,TGCGCCACCCCACCTCGGCACGCGACTGCGTACTCTGGAAACACCATATATTTT,CATPPRHATAYSGNTIYF
NA,TRBJ2-3,TRBD2,TRBV9,TGTGCCAGCAGCGTAGGCACTAGCGGGGGGCAGGCAGATACGCAGTATTTT,CASSVGTSGGQADTQYF
once,TRBJ1-3,NA,TRBV19,TGTGCCAGTACGCAGGGACTCCTACTCTCTGGAAACACCATATATTTT,CASTQGLLLSGNTIYF
NA,TRBJ2-1,NA,TRBV3-1/TRBV3-2,TGTGCCAGCAGCAATTTAACAGGGTATGGGTACAATGAGCAGTTCTTC,CASSNLTGYGYNEQFF
NA,TRBJ1-1,NA,TRBV4-1,TGCGCCAGCAGCCCCATGGCGGCAGGGTCGAACACTGAAGCTTTCTTT,CASSPMAAGSNTEAFF
NA,TRBJ2-2,TRBD2,TRBV29-1,TGCAGCGTCTTAAGGAGCGGGGGGGCGAACACCGGGGAGCTGTTTTTT,CSVLRSGGANTGELFF
few,TRBJ2-3,TRBD2,TRBV6-4,TGTGCCAGCAGTGACTATGCCTTAGCGGGGCAGTGCACAGATACGCAGTATTTT,CASSDYALAGQCTDTQYF
NA,TRBJ1-1,TRBD1,TRBV18,TGTGCCAGCTCACTCGACAGGGGATTGAACACTGAAGCTTTCTTT,CASSLDRGLNTEAFF
NA,TRBJ1-4,NA,TRBV6-5,TGTGCCAGCAGTTACCGTCTAGAGGAAAAACTGTTTTTT,CASSYRLEEKLFF
NA,TRBJ2-3,TRBD2,TRBV4-1,TGCGCCAGCAGCCAAGATGAATCCGGCGGGGGGGCGAAGGATACGCAGTATTTT,CASSQDESGGGAKDTQYF
NA,TRBJ2-1,NA,TRBV18,TGTGCCAGCTCACCTGAAGCGGGCTCCTACAATGAGCAGTTCTTC,CASSPEAGSYNEQFF
NA,TRBJ1-1,NA,TRBV27,TGTGCCAGCAGTTTGGGGGGATTAACTGAAGCTTTCTTT,CASSLGGLTEAFF
NA,TRBJ1-2,NA,TRBV12-3/TRBV12-4,TGTGCCAGCTCGCCCTTGGAGAACTATGGCTACACCTTC,CASSPLENYGYTF
NA,TRBJ2-6,NA,TRBV2,TGTGCCAGCAGTGAAACGAGTCTCTCTGGGGCCAACGTCCTGACTTTC,CASSETSLSGANVLTF
NA,TRBJ2-7,TRBD2,TRBV6-2/TRBV6-3,TGTGCCAGCAGTTACGGGCCTCGGAGGGGAGGGTCTTACGAGCAGTACTTC,CASSYGPRRGGSYEQYF
few,TRBJ1-2,NA,TRBV28,TGTGCCAGCAGTTTATATGGGGTGATAAGCGGGAACCGCTATGGCTACACCTTC,CASSLYGVISGNRYGYTF
NA,TRBJ2-3,NA,TRBV24-1,TGTGCCACCAGTGATTCCTCTACAGATACGCAGTATTTT,CATSDSSTDTQYF
NA,TRBJ2-5,NA,TRBV6-5,TGTGCCAGCAGCTCGACGGCGGATACCCAGTACTTC,CASSSTADTQYF
NA,TRBJ1-4,NA,TRBV9,TGTGCCAGCAGCCCCCGACATGAAGGTGAAAAACTGTTTTTT,CASSPRHEGEKLFF
NA,TRBJ2-1,NA,TRBV15,TGTGCCACCAGCAGAGATCCCCACCGAGACAATGAGCAGTTCTTC,CATSRDPHRDNEQFF
NA,TRBJ1-2,NA,TRBV19,TGTGCCAGTAGTATTGGGCCACAAGCCTATGGCTACACCTTC,CASSIGPQAYGYTF
few,TRBJ1-1,TRBD1,TRBV19,TGTGCCAGTAGTATCGGACAGGAGAACACTGAAGCTTTCTTT,CASSIGQENTEAFF